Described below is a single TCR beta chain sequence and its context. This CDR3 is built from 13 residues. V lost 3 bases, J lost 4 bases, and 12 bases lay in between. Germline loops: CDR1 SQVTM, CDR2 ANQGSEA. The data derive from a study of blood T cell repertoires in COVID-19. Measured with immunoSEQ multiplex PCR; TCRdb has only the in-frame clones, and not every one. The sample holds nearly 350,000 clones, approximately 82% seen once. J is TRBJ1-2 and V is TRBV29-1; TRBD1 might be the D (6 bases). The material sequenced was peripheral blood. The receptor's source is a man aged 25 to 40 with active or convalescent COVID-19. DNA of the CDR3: TGCAGCGTTGAGAGGACAGACTCCTATGGCTACACCTTC. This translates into CSVERTDSYGYTF.